This is a list of T cell receptor beta chains from one sample in a study of cytomegalovirus exposure and HLA in healthy donors. Only in-frame clones appear in the TCRdb table, and some are missing; sequencing was by immunoSEQ multiplex PCR. This table has some 100,000 clones, around three quarters appearing once. The specimen sequenced was PBMCs. The source is a woman in her fifties or sixties in good health and CMV-seropositive. Each CDR3 is given with its conserved first and last residue. The D gene is left open where the match is weak. Some rows mark clone size as missing; the rest say once, few, many or name a class of expanded clone.

d_gene	v_gene	len	abundance	j_gene	CDR3aa	CDR3nt
TRBD1	TRBV4-2	14	few	TRBJ1-5	CASSLGTDNQPQHF	TGTGCCAGCAGCCTGGGGACAGATAATCAGCCCCAGCATTTT
TRBD1	TRBV2	16	-	TRBJ1-5	CAGSDQQGLGNQPQHF	TGTGCCGGCAGTGACCAACAGGGGTTGGGAAATCAGCCCCAGCATTTT
-	TRBV21-1	15	few	TRBJ2-2	CASSKGASGTGELFF	TGTGCCAGCAGCAAAGGAGCCTCGGGCACCGGGGAGCTGTTTTTT
TRBD1	TRBV5-1	19	-	TRBJ2-2	CASSLSPLRDRVVVGELFF	TGCGCCAGCAGCTTGTCCCCGCTCCGGGACAGGGTAGTCGTCGGGGAGCTGTTTTTT
TRBD1	TRBV27	15	medium-sized	TRBJ1-1	CASSVYRGASTEAFF	TGTGCCAGCAGTGTCTACAGGGGAGCAAGCACTGAAGCTTTCTTT
-	TRBV28	15	-	TRBJ1-1	CASSLPRGVNTEAFF	TGTGCCAGCAGTTTACCTCGGGGAGTGAACACTGAAGCTTTCTTT
-	TRBV21-1	18	-	TRBJ1-5	CASSKVPRRGPKNQPQHF	TGTGCCAGCAGCAAAGTGCCCCGGAGGGGGCCTAAAAATCAGCCCCAGCATTTT
-	TRBV10-3	17	-	TRBJ2-2	CAISAAKGSRGTGELFF	TGTGCCATCAGTGCCGCGAAGGGTAGCCGGGGCACCGGGGAGCTGTTTTTT
-	TRBV4-1	15	-	TRBJ2-7	CASSQELRHTYEQYF	TGCGCCAGCAGCCAAGAATTGAGACACACCTACGAGCAGTACTTC
TRBD1	TRBV7-8	14	few	TRBJ1-2	CASSLGQGNYGYTF	TGTGCCAGCAGCTTAGGACAGGGAAACTATGGCTACACCTTC
-	TRBV28	14	-	TRBJ1-3	CASRGASSGNTIYF	TGTGCCAGCAGAGGGGCCAGCTCTGGAAACACCATATATTTT
TRBD1	TRBV6-1	15	-	TRBJ1-1	CASSNTGVSGPEAFF	TGTGCCAGCAGTAACACAGGGGTTTCGGGACCTGAAGCTTTCTTT
TRBD2	TRBV27	19	-	TRBJ2-1	CASTKGGTSGEGTYNEQFF	TGTGCCAGCACGAAAGGGGGGACTAGCGGAGAAGGAACCTACAATGAGCAGTTCTTC
-	TRBV6-8	15	few	TRBJ2-2	CASSTPRLLTGELFF	TGTGCCAGCAGTACTCCCAGACTCCTTACCGGGGAGCTGTTTTTT
TRBD1	TRBV7-2	14	-	TRBJ2-7	CASSWGTGLYEQYF	TGTGCCAGCAGCTGGGGGACAGGGTTGTACGAGCAGTACTTC
-	TRBV11-2	12	-	TRBJ2-3	CASSLGGDTQYF	TGTGCCAGCAGCTTAGGAGGAGATACGCAGTATTTT
-	TRBV11-2	16	-	TRBJ2-3	CASSRSPAGSTDTQYF	TGTGCCAGCAGCCGTTCACCTGCGGGGAGCACAGATACGCAGTATTTT
-	TRBV28	15	-	TRBJ1-1	CASSVRDWGNTEAFF	TGTGCCAGCAGTGTACGGGACTGGGGGAACACTGAAGCTTTCTTT
-	TRBV7-6	13	-	TRBJ1-1	CASSKDSNTEAFF	TGTGCCAGCAGCAAGGACAGCAACACTGAAGCTTTCTTT
TRBD2	TRBV5-8	15	few	TRBJ2-5	CASSLVEGGKETQYF	TGTGCCAGCAGCTTGGTGGAGGGAGGGAAAGAGACCCAGTACTTC
TRBD2	TRBV5-8	15	-	TRBJ2-1	CASSRRLADYNEQFF	TGTGCCAGCAGCCGCCGACTAGCAGACTACAATGAGCAGTTCTTC
TRBD1	TRBV6-1	16	-	TRBJ1-1	CASSDGTGGLGTEAFF	TGTGCCAGCAGTGATGGGACAGGGGGCCTCGGCACTGAAGCTTTCTTT
-	TRBV25-1	13	-	TRBJ1-2	CASSAREIYGYTF	TGTGCCAGCAGTGCTCGGGAGATCTATGGCTACACCTTC
-	TRBV7-9	13	-	TRBJ2-6	CASRRDRLNVLTF	TGTGCCAGCAGACGTGACAGGCTCAACGTCCTGACTTTC
-	TRBV7-9	12	-	TRBJ1-2	CSSSLEPGGYTF	TGTTCCAGCAGCTTAGAGCCGGGTGGCTACACCTTC
-	TRBV28	9	-	TRBJ1-2	CASGPGYTF	TGTGCCAGCGGCCCCGGCTACACCTTC
TRBD2	TRBV5-1	16	-	TRBJ2-3	CASSLVLAGGADTQYF	TGCGCCAGCAGCTTGGTGCTAGCGGGAGGCGCAGATACGCAGTATTTT
TRBD2	TRBV10-3	19	-	TRBJ2-1	CAIKSHSGSQWGSYNEQFF	TGTGCCATCAAATCTCACAGCGGGAGTCAATGGGGTTCCTACAATGAGCAGTTCTTC
-	TRBV5-1	16	-	TRBJ1-3	CASSLGESNSGNTIYF	TGCGCCAGCAGCTTGGGCGAGTCTAACTCTGGAAACACCATATATTTT
TRBD2	TRBV9	15	-	TRBJ2-1	CASSPRLAEYNEQFF	TGTGCCAGCAGCCCCCGACTAGCGGAGTACAATGAGCAGTTCTTC
-	TRBV10-3	14	-	TRBJ1-2	CAISETGPRGGYTF	TGTGCCATCAGTGAGACCGGCCCAAGAGGGGGCTACACCTTC
-	TRBV10-3	14	few	TRBJ2-3	CAISESQSTDTQYF	TGTGCCATCAGTGAGTCCCAGAGCACAGATACGCAGTATTTT
TRBD2	TRBV30	13	-	TRBJ2-5	CAWRGEGQETQYF	TGTGCCTGGAGAGGGGAGGGTCAAGAGACCCAGTACTTC
TRBD1	TRBV6-1	15	-	TRBJ2-7	CASSLGTGVYYEQYF	TGTGCCAGCAGTCTTGGGACAGGGGTCTATTACGAGCAGTACTTC
-	TRBV7-9	14	-	TRBJ1-1	CASSLDRGGTEAFF	TGTGCCAGCAGCTTAGATAGGGGTGGCACTGAAGCTTTCTTT
TRBD1	TRBV6-1	14	-	TRBJ1-1	CASTADREGTEAFF	TGTGCCAGCACGGCGGACAGGGAGGGCACTGAAGCTTTCTTT
TRBD1	TRBV4-3	19	-	TRBJ1-3	CASSQAARGLLGSGNTIYF	TGCGCCAGCAGCCAAGCCGCCAGGGGGCTGTTAGGCTCTGGAAACACCATATATTTT
-	TRBV7-6	15	-	TRBJ2-2	CASSSYRVHTGELFF	TGTGCCAGCAGCTCCTACAGGGTTCACACCGGGGAGCTGTTTTTT
TRBD2	TRBV15	15	-	TRBJ2-7	CATSREASGSYEQYF	TGTGCCACCAGCAGAGAAGCTAGCGGGAGCTACGAGCAGTACTTC
TRBD1	TRBV5-6	15	-	TRBJ2-2	CASSIPGGASGELFF	TGTGCCAGCAGCATACCAGGGGGCGCAAGCGGGGAGCTGTTTTTT
TRBD2	TRBV28	14	-	TRBJ2-5	CASSGREGRETQYF	TGTGCCAGCAGTGGGCGGGAGGGCCGAGAGACCCAGTACTTC
TRBD2	TRBV19	14	-	TRBJ2-1	CASKGTAGGYEQFF	TGTGCCAGTAAGGGCACAGCGGGAGGTTATGAGCAGTTCTTC
-	TRBV9	15	-	TRBJ2-1	CASSVWGGAYNEQFF	TGTGCCAGCAGCGTATGGGGCGGGGCCTACAATGAGCAGTTCTTC
-	TRBV5-1	17	-	TRBJ1-3	CASSLEPTARSGNTIYF	TGCGCCAGCAGCTTGGAACCTACAGCCCGCTCTGGAAACACCATATATTTT
-	TRBV5-4	15	-	TRBJ1-1	CASSLPQGMNTEAFF	TGTGCCAGCAGCTTGCCCCAGGGTATGAACACTGAAGCTTTCTTT
-	TRBV5-4	16	few	TRBJ2-7	CASSFNRRGSSYEQYF	TGTGCCAGCAGCTTCAACCGCCGGGGATCCTCCTACGAGCAGTACTTC
-	TRBV29-1	11	-	TRBJ2-1	CSGESFGEQFF	TGCAGCGGTGAATCGTTCGGTGAGCAGTTCTTC
TRBD1	TRBV29-1	13	-	TRBJ1-4	CSVRQGGDEKLFF	TGCAGCGTTCGACAGGGGGGAGATGAAAAACTGTTTTTT
-	TRBV19	12	few	TRBJ1-5	CASSIQAQPQHF	TGTGCCAGTAGTATCCAGGCTCAGCCCCAGCATTTT
-	TRBV28	15	-	TRBJ2-1	CASMLRLYSYNEQFF	TGTGCCAGCATGCTAAGATTGTACTCCTACAATGAGCAGTTCTTC
-	TRBV29-1	13	-	TRBJ2-3	CSVYGGAEDTQYF	TGCAGCGTCTACGGAGGGGCCGAGGATACGCAGTATTTT
TRBD2	TRBV4-3	16	-	TRBJ2-1	CASSQGTSGRGDEQFF	TGCGCCAGCAGCCAAGGGACTAGCGGGAGGGGAGATGAGCAGTTCTTC
TRBD2	TRBV5-1	16	-	TRBJ2-2	CASSAGTSVNTGELFF	TGCGCCAGCAGCGCAGGGACTAGCGTCAACACCGGGGAGCTGTTTTTT
TRBD1	TRBV28	15	few	TRBJ1-1	CASSKTTGGTAEAFF	TGTGCCAGCAGTAAAACGACAGGGGGCACCGCTGAAGCTTTCTTT
-	TRBV6-5	13	-	TRBJ2-7	CASSYGGNYEQYF	TGTGCCAGCAGTTACGGGGGGAATTACGAGCAGTACTTC